Below are 25 T cell receptor beta chains sequenced from a single sample in a study of T cell responses to AZD1222 COVID-19 vaccine. Profiled with immunoSEQ multiplex PCR; TCRdb holds only in-frame clones, not every one. The repertoire holds 150,000 or so clones, with almost 95% as singletons. Sequenced material: peripheral blood, taken 28 days after the second AZD1222 dose. Receptor source: an adult who received the AZD1222 COVID-19 vaccine.

CDR3 sequence: CASSIGGGPTGELFF. The CDR3, as DNA: TGTGCCAGTAGTATCGGGGGGGGGCCCACCGGGGAGCTGTTTTTT. V and J are TRBV19 and TRBJ2-2; 8 bases align to TRBD2. With V trimmed by 3 bases and J by 4 bases, 4 bases remained unmatched. This CDR3 comprises 15 residues. CDR1 is LNHDA, CDR2 SQIVND, per germline (reference sequence).

In this sample, this clone turned up once. The CDR3 nucleotides are TGTGCCAGCAGTGTCAACAGGGGGCGGGAAGAGACCCAGTACTTC. Encoded protein: CASSVNRGREETQYF. This chain uses TRBV2 with TRBJ2-5; 9 positions agree with TRBD1. Trimming cost V 4 bases and J 3 bases; bases outside gene matches: 6. In germline, CDR1 is SNHLY, CDR2 FYNNEI. CDR3 size: 15 residues. The full variable domain, completed using reference TRBV2 and TRBJ2-5, is EPEVTQTPSHQVTQMGQEVILRCVPISNHLYFYWYRQILGQKVEFLVSFYNNEISEKSEIFDDQFSVERPDGSNFTLKIRSTKLEDSAMYFCASSVNRGREETQYFGPGTRLLVL.

This clone was seen just once. The J gene is TRBJ1-5, the V gene TRBV7-8; 7 bases are a match to TRBD1. This CDR3 comprises 13 residues. Unmatched junction bases numbered 5, after V lost 5 bases and J lost 7 bases. From germline, CDR1 is SGHVS and CDR2 FQNEAQ. The CDR3 protein is CASSQGGMQPQHF. The CDR3 DNA sequence: TGTGCCAGCAGCCAAGGGGGCATGCAGCCCCAGCATTTT.

This chain uses TRBV21-1 with TRBJ1-1; the table's TRBD1 call for D was not verified on the DNA. TRBV21-1 is given as a pseudogene. The length of the CDR3 is 12 residues. The CDR3 protein is CALERTAREAFF. As DNA, the CDR3 is TGTGCTTTGGAAAGGACAGCCCGGGAAGCTTTCTTT.

V gene TRBV24-1 combines with J gene TRBJ2-1; D call uncertain. This CDR3 spans 13 amino acids. The V gene's germline CDR1 is KGHDR and CDR2 SFDVKD. V gave up 1 base and J gave up 8 bases, with 8 bases separating them. The CDR3 spells CATSDLRADEQFF. The CDR3, as DNA: TGTGCCACCAGTGATTTAAGAGCCGATGAGCAGTTCTTC.

The V gene is TRBV19, the J gene TRBJ2-5; 8 bases are shared with TRBD1. V shed 6 bases and J 2 bases; nucleotides not matched to a gene: 5. Germline loops: CDR1 LNHDA, CDR2 SQIVND (reference sequence). The CDR3 has 14 residues. The DNA of the CDR3 is TGTGCCAGTAGCTTCGACAGGGGACAAGAGACCCAGTACTTC. As protein: CASSFDRGQETQYF.

V gene TRBV28 combines with J gene TRBJ2-2; the D call may be TRBD1 or TRBD2 (6 bases each). The CDR3 spans 16 residues. Germline CDR1 and CDR2: MDHEN and SYDVKM. V gave up 2 bases and J gave up 4 bases, with 14 bases separating them. The DNA of the CDR3 is TGTGCCAGCAGTTTAGGGGGCGGGGCCTCCACCGGGGAGCTGTTTTTT. Its protein product is CASSLGGGASTGELFF.

This chain connects TRBV5-1 to TRBJ1-1; no reliable D call. CDR3 length: 16 amino acids. Germline V gene data show CDR1 as SGHRS and CDR2 as YFSETQ. V shed 0 bases and J shed 4 bases, with 16 bases lying between them. In DNA form, the CDR3 reads TGCGCCAGCAGCTTGGCGATGGGAGGGTCGGGCACTGAAGCTTTCTTT. Translating it yields CASSLAMGGSGTEAFF.

The chain couples TRBV28 to TRBJ2-1; 9 bases line up with TRBD1. Germline CDR1 MDHEN, CDR2 SYDVKM. Trimming cost V 1 base and J 4 bases; bases outside gene matches: 2. The CDR3 runs to 15 residues. The CDR3 nucleotides are TGTGCCAGCAGTTTATCCGGACAGGGGTACAATGAGCAGTTCTTC. This encodes CASSLSGQGYNEQFF.

V is TRBV6-5 and J is TRBJ1-3; D gene unclear. This CDR3 region has 15 residues. Germline-derived CDR1 and CDR2 are MNHEY and SVGAGI. The V end lost 5 bases, the J end lost 1 base, and 12 bases lay between the germline ends. The CDR3 coding sequence is TGTGCCAGCAGTAAACAAAGAGGGTCTGGAAACACCATATATTTT. It yields the protein CASSKQRGSGNTIYF.

This rearrangement joins TRBV6-5 to TRBJ2-1; no reliable D call. CDR3 size: 14 residues. The germline V and J ends were trimmed by 2 bases and 1 base, with 6 bases remaining between them. Germline assignment: CDR1 MNHEY and CDR2 SVGAGI. CDR3 coding DNA: TGTGCCAGCAGTTACCTCGGGTCCTACAATGAGCAGTTCTTC. This sequence encodes CASSYLGSYNEQFF.

The CDR3 DNA follows: TGTGCCAGCAGCCAGGGTCGTGGTAATCTAGCGACCGAGCAGTTCTTC. Translation: CASSQGRGNLATEQFF. This chain connects TRBV3-1 (or the pseudogene TRBV3-2) to TRBJ2-1, with a tentative D call TRBD2 (6 bases). CDR1 is LGHDT and CDR2 is YNNKEL in the germline V gene (reference sequence). The CDR3 runs to 16 residues. Trimming stripped 3 bases from V and 10 bases from J, with 22 bases between.

The chain combines TRBV12-3 or TRBV12-4 with TRBJ1-2; D gene uncertain. The CDR3 is made up of 13 amino acids. Deletions cut 3 bases from V and 1 base from J, with 6 bases between. This CDR3 is CASSFEVNYGYTF. In DNA, the CDR3 is TGTGCCAGCAGTTTCGAGGTTAACTATGGCTACACCTTC.

The chain is built from TRBV14 and TRBJ1-1, with unresolved D. The CDR3 runs 13 residues. Germline V CDR1 and CDR2: SGHDN, FVKESK. Trimming shortened V by 4 bases and J by 1 base, and 7 bases separated the two germline ends. CDR3 protein: CASSLGSNTEAFF. The CDR3 DNA sequence: TGTGCCAGCAGCCTGGGATCGAACACTGAAGCTTTCTTT.

This CDR3 is CAWTAGSNGYTF. The CDR3 DNA reads as TGTGCCTGGACGGCAGGAAGCAATGGCTACACCTTC. V is TRBV30 and J is TRBJ1-2; D is ambiguous. Germline V CDR1 and CDR2: GTSNPN, SVGIG (reference sequence). V lost 4 bases and J 6 bases, leaving 12 bases between the germline ends. The CDR3 covers 12 residues.

The chain combines TRBV2 with TRBJ1-2, with D possibly TRBD1 on 6 matching bases. The CDR3 is 13 residues long. The germline V and J ends were trimmed by 8 bases and 7 bases, with 17 bases remaining between them. CDR1 SNHLY and CDR2 FYNNEI come from the germline V gene. CDR3: CASVAQGSGGYTF. CDR3 sequence (DNA): TGTGCCAGCGTGGCGCAGGGGAGTGGTGGCTACACCTTC.

The chain joins TRBV11-2 to TRBJ2-6; 7 bases match TRBD1. There are 15 residues in the CDR3. The J segment lost 2 bases and the V segment lost 4 bases, leaving 2 bases of the junction unmatched. The V gene's germline CDR1 is SGHAT and CDR2 FQNNGV. Here the CDR3 reads CASSSQGAGANVLTF. As DNA, the CDR3 is TGTGCCAGCAGCTCGCAGGGGGCTGGGGCCAACGTCCTGACTTTC.

The chain recombines TRBV28 with TRBJ1-1, with no clear D. The germline V gene has CDR1 MDHEN and CDR2 SYDVKM. V lost 5 bases and J lost 4, with 8 bases in between. The CDR3 is made up of 12 amino acids. Here the CDR3 reads CASSMASTEAFF. CDR3 DNA: TGTGCCAGCAGTATGGCTTCCACTGAAGCTTTCTTT.

The chain combines TRBV27 with TRBJ2-5; 11 bases are shared with TRBD1. In germline, CDR1 is MNHEY, CDR2 SMNVEV (reference sequence). This CDR3 is 16 amino acids long. Losses at the gene ends were 5 bases for V and 3 bases for J; bases not matched to a gene: 8. The CDR3 bases are TGTGCCAGCAGTGGCCGAGGACAGGGGGCAAAAGAGACCCAGTACTTC. As protein: CASSGRGQGAKETQYF.

Concerning this clone: One end of the junction does not line up with germline, which may come from a read error. The rearrangement uses TRBV5-1 and TRBJ2-2, with D perhaps matching TRBD1 or TRBD2 (5 bases each). CDR3 length: 14 amino acids. The germline CDR1 and CDR2 sequences are SGHRS and YFSETQ. In DNA, the CDR3 is TGCGCCACCAGCCCGTCGGGGCCCCCCGGGGAGCTGTTTTTT. Protein: CATSPSGPPGELFF.

The chain joins TRBV19 to TRBJ1-1; 7 bases map to TRBD1. Germline V gives CDR1 LNHDA, CDR2 SQIVND (reference sequence). V dropped 5 bases and J dropped 4; count of bases not matched to a gene: 10. The CDR3 has 15 residues. The CDR3 protein is CASSQGVAGGTEAFF. The CDR3, as DNA: TGTGCCAGTAGTCAGGGGGTAGCTGGTGGCACTGAAGCTTTCTTT.

The genes are TRBV11-2 and TRBJ1-2; unclear D gene. Germline CDR1 SGHAT, CDR2 FQNNGV. The CDR3 has 13 amino acids. V was shortened by 3 bases and J by 1 base, with 6 bases between the two germline ends. The CDR3 bases are TGTGCCAGCAGCTTTGGGCTTAACTATGGCTACACCTTC. Encoded protein: CASSFGLNYGYTF. The full variable domain, with the rest looked up from reference TRBV11-2 and TRBJ1-2, is EAGVAQSPRYKIIEKRQSVAFWCNPISGHATLYWYQQILGQGPKLLIQFQNNGVVDDSQLPKDRFSAERLKGVDSTLKIQPAKLEDSAVYLCASSFGLNYGYTFGSGTRLTVV.

The J gene is TRBJ1-1, the V gene TRBV18; 8 nucleotides align to TRBD1. Trimming at V came to 6 bases and at J to 2 bases, leaving 11 bases not matched to a gene. This CDR3 has 16 amino acids. Germline CDR1 reads KGHSH; CDR2 reads LQKENI. The CDR3 loop reads CASSRPGTGINTEAFF. In nucleotides, the CDR3 is TGTGCCAGCTCGCGTCCCGGGACAGGTATAAACACTGAAGCTTTCTTT.

This clone occurred once. The genes are TRBV19 and TRBJ2-7; 8 bases are shared with TRBD1. CDR3 length: 14 amino acids. The V segment lost 1 base and the J segment 3 bases; nucleotides outside the gene matches: 2. In germline, CDR1 is LNHDA, CDR2 SQIVND (reference sequence). The CDR3 region is CASSIGDRGYEQYF. The DNA for the CDR3 is TGTGCCAGTAGTATAGGAGACAGGGGCTACGAGCAGTACTTC.

The DNA of the CDR3 is TGTGCCAGCAGCCTCCGCCTCGAAAGAGAAGCTTTCTTT. This sequence encodes CASSLRLEREAFF. The gene calls are TRBV14 and TRBJ1-1; D is ambiguous. Trimming took 4 bases from V and 8 from J, leaving 14 bases between them. Per germline, CDR1 SGHDN and CDR2 FVKESK. The length of the CDR3 is 13 residues.